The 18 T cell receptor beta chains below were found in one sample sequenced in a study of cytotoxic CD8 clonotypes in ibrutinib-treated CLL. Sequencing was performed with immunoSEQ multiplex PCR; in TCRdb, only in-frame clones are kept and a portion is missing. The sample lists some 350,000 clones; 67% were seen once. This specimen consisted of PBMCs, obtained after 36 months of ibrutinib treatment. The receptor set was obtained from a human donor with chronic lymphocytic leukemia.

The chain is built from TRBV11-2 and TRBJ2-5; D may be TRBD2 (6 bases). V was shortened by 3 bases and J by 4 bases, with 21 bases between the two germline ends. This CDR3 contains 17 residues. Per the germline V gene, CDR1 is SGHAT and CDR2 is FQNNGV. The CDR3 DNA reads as TGTGCCAGCAGCTTTCCCGTTAGCGGAGCCCCCCCAGAGACCCAGTACTTC. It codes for CASSFPVSGAPPETQYF. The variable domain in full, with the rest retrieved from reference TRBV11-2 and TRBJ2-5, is EAGVAQSPRYKIIEKRQSVAFWCNPISGHATLYWYQQILGQGPKLLIQFQNNGVVDDSQLPKDRFSAERLKGVDSTLKIQPAKLEDSAVYLCASSFPVSGAPPETQYFGPGTRLLVL.

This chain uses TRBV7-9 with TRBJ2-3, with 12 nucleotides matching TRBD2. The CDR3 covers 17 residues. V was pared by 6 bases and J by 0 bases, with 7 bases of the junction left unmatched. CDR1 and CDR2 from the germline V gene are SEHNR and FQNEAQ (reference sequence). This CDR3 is CASSQTSGSSSTDTQYF. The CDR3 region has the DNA TGTGCCAGCAGTCAGACTAGCGGGAGCTCTAGCACAGATACGCAGTATTTT. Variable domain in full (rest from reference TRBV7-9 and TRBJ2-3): DTGVSQNPRHKITKRGQNVTFRCDPISEHNRLYWYRQTLGQGPEFLTYFQNEAQLEKSRLLSDRFSAERPKGSFSTLEIQRTEQGDSAMYLCASSQTSGSSSTDTQYFGPGTRLTVL.

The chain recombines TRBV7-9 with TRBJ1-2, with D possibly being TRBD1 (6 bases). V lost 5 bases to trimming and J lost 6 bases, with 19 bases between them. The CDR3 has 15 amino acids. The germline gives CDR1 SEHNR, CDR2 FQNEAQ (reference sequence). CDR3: CASSDQKDRRDGYTF. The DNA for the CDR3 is TGTGCCAGCAGCGACCAGAAAGACAGGCGAGATGGCTACACCTTC.

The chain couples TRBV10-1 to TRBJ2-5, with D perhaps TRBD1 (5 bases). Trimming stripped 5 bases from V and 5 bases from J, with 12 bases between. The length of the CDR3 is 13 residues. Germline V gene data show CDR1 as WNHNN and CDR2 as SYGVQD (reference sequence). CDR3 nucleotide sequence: TGCGCCAGCAGTAGACAGCTAAGGGAGACCCAGTACTTC. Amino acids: CASSRQLRETQYF.

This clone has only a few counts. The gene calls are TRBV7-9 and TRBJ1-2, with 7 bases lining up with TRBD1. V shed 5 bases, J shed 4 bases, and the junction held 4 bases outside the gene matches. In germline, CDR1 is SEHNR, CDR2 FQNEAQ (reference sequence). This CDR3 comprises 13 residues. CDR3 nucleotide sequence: TGTGCCAGCAGCACGACAGGGCCCTATGGCTACACCTTC. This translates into CASSTTGPYGYTF.

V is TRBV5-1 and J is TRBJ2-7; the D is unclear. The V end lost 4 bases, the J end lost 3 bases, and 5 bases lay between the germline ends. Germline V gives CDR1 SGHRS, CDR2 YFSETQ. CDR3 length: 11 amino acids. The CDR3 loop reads CASSKDYEQYF. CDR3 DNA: TGCGCCAGCAGCAAGGACTACGAGCAGTACTTC.

The CDR3 region is CASSYSRTGLEQYF. In DNA, the CDR3 is TGTGCCAGCAGTTACTCGCGGACAGGGCTCGAGCAGTACTTC. This rearrangement joins TRBV6-5 to TRBJ2-7, with 8 bases lining up with TRBD1. CDR1 and CDR2 from the germline V gene are MNHEY and SVGAGI. J lost 6 bases, V lost 0 bases, and 4 bases had no gene match. The CDR3 is 14 residues long.

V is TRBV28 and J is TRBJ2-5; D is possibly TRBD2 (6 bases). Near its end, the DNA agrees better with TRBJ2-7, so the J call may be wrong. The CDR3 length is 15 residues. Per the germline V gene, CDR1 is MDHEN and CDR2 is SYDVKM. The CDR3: CASSLGDLSSYEQYF. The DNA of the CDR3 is TGTGCCAGCAGTTTGGGGGACTTGAGCTCCTACGAGCAGTACTTC.

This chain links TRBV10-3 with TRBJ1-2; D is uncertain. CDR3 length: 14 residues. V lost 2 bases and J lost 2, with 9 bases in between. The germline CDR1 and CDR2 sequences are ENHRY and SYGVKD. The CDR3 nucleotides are TGTGCCATCAGTGAGAGAAGGGAGAACTATGGCTACACCTTC. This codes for CAISERRENYGYTF.

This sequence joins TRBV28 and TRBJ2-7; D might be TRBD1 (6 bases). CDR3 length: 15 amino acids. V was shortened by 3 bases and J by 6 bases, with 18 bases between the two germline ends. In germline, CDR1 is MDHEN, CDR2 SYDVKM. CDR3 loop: CASSFGGPLWGEQYF. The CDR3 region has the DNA TGTGCCAGCAGTTTTGGGGGCCCCCTCTGGGGCGAGCAGTACTTC.

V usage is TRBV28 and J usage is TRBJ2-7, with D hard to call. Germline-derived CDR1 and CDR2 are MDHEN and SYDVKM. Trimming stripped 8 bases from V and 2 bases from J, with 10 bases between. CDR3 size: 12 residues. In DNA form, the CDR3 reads TGTGCCAGCGTTGGAGTACCCTACGAGCAGTACTTC. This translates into CASVGVPYEQYF. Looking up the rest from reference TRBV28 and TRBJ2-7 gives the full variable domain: DVKVTQSSRYLVKRTGEKVFLECVQDMDHENMFWYRQDPGLGLRLIYFSYDVKMKEKGDIPEGYSVSREKKERFSLILESASTNQTSMYLCASVGVPYEQYFGPGTRLTVT.

The CDR3 sequence: CASSAGLDRLMEEQYF. CDR3 nucleotides: TGTGCCAGCAGCGCCGGACTAGACCGCCTAATGGAGGAGCAGTACTTC. The chain has TRBV9 and TRBJ2-7; TRBD2 matches 7 bases. The CDR3 runs 16 residues. The germline gives CDR1 SGDLS, CDR2 YYNGEE. Trimming took 3 bases from V and 7 from J; bases not matched to a gene: 16. Filled out from reference TRBV9 and TRBJ2-7, the complete variable domain reads DSGVTQTPKHLITATGQRVTLRCSPRSGDLSVYWYQQSLDQGLQFLIQYYNGEERAKGNILERFSAQQFPDLHSELNLSSLELGDSALYFCASSAGLDRLMEEQYFGPGTRLTVT.

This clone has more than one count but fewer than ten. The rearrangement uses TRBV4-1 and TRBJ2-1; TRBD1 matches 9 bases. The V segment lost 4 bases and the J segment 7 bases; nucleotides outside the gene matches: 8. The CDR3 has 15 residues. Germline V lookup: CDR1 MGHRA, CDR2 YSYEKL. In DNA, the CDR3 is TGCGCCAGCAGCCCCCGGGACAGGGTTTTAAATGAGCAGTTCTTC. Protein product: CASSPRDRVLNEQFF.

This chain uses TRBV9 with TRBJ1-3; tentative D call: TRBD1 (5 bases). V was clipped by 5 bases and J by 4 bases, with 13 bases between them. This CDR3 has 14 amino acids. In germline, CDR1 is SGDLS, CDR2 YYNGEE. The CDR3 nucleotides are TGTGCCAGCAGGTCGGGGGAAGGCGGAAACACCATATATTTT. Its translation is CASRSGEGGNTIYF.

CDR3 sequence reads: CASSYSVVRQETQYF. In DNA, the CDR3 is TGTGCCAGCAGTTACTCGGTCGTTAGGCAAGAGACCCAGTACTTC. This chain connects TRBV6-5 to TRBJ2-5; D gene unclear. The CDR3 runs 15 residues. Trimming took 0 bases from V and 2 from J, leaving 10 bases between them. CDR1 and CDR2 from the germline V gene are MNHEY and SVGAGI.

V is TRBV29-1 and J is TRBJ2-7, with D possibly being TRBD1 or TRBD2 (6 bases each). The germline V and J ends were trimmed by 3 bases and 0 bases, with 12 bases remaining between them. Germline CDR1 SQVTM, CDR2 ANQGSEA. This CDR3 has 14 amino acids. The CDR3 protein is CSVDDGGGSYEQYF. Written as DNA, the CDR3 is TGCAGCGTTGACGACGGGGGCGGCTCCTACGAGCAGTACTTC.

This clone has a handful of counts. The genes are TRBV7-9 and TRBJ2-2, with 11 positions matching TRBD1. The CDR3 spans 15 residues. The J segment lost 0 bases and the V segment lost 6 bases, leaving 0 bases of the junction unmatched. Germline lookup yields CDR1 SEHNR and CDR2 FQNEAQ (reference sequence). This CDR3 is CASRGQGANTGELFF. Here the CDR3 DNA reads TGTGCCAGCAGGGGACAGGGGGCGAACACCGGGGAGCTGTTTTTT. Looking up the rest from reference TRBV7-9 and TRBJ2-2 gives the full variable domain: DTGVSQNPRHKITKRGQNVTFRCDPISEHNRLYWYRQTLGQGPEFLTYFQNEAQLEKSRLLSDRFSAERPKGSFSTLEIQRTEQGDSAMYLCASRGQGANTGELFFGEGSRLTVL.

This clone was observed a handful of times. CDR3 sequence (DNA): TGCGCCAGCAGCTTGTCTGGTTCTCAGCCCCAGCATTTT. Encoded protein: CASSLSGSQPQHF. This chain connects TRBV5-1 to TRBJ1-5; D not resolved. This CDR3 spans 13 amino acids. CDR1 SGHRS and CDR2 YFSETQ come from the germline V gene. The V and J ends lost 1 base and 6 bases respectively, with 8 bases between them.